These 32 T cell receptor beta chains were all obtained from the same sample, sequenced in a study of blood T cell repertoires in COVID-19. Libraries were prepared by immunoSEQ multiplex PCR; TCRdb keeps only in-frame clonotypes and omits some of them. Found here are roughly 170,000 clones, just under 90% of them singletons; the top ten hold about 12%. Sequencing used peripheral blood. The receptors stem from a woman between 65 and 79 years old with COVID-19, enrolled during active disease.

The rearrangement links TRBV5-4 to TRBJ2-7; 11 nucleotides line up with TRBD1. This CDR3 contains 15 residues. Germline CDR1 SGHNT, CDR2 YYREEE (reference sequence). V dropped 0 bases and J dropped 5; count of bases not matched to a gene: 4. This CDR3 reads CASSLARDRGNEQYF. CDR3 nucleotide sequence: TGTGCCAGCAGCTTGGCGCGGGACAGGGGGAACGAGCAGTACTTC.

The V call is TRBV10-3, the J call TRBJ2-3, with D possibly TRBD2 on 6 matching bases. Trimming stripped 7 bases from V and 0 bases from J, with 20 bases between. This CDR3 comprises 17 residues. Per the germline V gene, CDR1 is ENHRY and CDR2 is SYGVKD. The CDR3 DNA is TGTGCCATCACCCGATCCCCGACTAGTGCTAGCACAGATACGCAGTATTTT. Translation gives CAITRSPTSASTDTQYF.

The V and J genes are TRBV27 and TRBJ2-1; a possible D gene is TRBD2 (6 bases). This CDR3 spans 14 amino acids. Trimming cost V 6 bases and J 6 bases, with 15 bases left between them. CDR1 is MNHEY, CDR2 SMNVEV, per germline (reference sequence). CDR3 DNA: TGTGCCAGCAGCACCGGAGGGCTCTTCAATGAGCAGTTCTTC. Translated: CASSTGGLFNEQFF.

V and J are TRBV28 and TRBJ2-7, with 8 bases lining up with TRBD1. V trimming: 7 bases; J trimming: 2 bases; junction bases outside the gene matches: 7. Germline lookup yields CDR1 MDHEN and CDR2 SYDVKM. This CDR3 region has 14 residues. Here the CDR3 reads CASTTGQVTYEQYF. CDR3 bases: TGTGCCAGCACCACGGGACAGGTGACCTACGAGCAGTACTTC.

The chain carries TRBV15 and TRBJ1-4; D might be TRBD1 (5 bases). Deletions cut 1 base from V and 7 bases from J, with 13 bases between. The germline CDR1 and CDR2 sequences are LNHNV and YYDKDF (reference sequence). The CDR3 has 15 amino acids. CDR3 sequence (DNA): TGTGCCACCAGCAGAGTACGGGGGGTCTCTGAAAAACTGTTTTTT. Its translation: CATSRVRGVSEKLFF.

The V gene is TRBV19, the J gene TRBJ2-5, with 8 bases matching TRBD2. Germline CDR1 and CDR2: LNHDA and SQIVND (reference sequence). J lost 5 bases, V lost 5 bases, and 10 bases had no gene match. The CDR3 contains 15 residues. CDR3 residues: CASSSPGLVLETQYF. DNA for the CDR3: TGTGCCAGTAGTTCGCCGGGACTAGTCCTTGAGACCCAGTACTTC.

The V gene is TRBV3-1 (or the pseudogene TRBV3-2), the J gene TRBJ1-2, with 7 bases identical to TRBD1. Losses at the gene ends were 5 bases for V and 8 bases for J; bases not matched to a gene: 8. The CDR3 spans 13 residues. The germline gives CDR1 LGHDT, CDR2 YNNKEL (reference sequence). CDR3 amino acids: CASSYDRAGGYTF. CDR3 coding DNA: TGTGCCAGCAGCTACGACAGGGCTGGGGGCTACACCTTC.

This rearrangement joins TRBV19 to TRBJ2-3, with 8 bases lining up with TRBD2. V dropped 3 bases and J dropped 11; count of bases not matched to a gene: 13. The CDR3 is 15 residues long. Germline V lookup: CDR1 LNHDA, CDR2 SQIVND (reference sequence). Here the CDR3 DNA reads TGTGCCAGTAGTATTGAAGCGGGAGCTTTAGGGGTGCAGTATTTT. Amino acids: CASSIEAGALGVQYF.

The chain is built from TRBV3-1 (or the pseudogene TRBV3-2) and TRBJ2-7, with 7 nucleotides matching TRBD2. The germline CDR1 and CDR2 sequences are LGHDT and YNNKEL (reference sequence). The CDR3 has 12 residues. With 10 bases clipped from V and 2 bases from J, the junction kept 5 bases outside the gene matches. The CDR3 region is CATASGPYEQYF. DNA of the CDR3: TGTGCCACCGCTAGCGGACCCTACGAGCAGTACTTC.

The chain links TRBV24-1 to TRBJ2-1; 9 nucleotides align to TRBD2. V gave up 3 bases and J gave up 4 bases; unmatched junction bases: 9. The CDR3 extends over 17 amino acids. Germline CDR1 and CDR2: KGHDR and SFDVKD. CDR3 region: CATSDVSGRPNYNEQFF. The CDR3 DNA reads TGTGCCACCAGTGATGTAAGCGGGAGGCCTAATTACAATGAGCAGTTCTTC.

Here the CDR3 reads CASSPLGRDDGYTF. DNA of the CDR3: TGTGCCAGCTCACCGCTGGGGCGCGATGATGGCTACACCTTC. V and J are TRBV18 and TRBJ1-2, with D possibly matching TRBD1 (5 bases). The V gene lost 3 bases and the J gene lost 6 bases, with 14 bases spanning the gap. The germline V gene has CDR1 KGHSH and CDR2 LQKENI. The CDR3 loop spans 14 amino acids. Supplemented by reference TRBV18 and TRBJ1-2, the full variable domain reads NAGVMQNPRHLVRRRGQEARLRCSPMKGHSHVYWYRQLPEEGLKFMVYLQKENIIDESGMPKERFSAEFPKEGPSILRIQQVVRGDSAAYFCASSPLGRDDGYTFGSGTRLTVV.

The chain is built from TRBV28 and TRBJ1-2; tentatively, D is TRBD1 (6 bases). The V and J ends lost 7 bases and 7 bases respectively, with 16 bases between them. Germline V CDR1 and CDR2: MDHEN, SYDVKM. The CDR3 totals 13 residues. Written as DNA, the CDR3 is TGTGCCAGCAACCAACTCAAGGGGGTTGGCTACACCTTC. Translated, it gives CASNQLKGVGYTF.

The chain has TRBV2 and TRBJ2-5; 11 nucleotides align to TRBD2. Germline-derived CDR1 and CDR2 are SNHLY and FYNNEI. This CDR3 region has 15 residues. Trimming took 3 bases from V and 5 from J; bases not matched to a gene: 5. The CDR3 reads CASSELAGGSETQYF. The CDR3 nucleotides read TGTGCCAGCAGTGAGCTAGCGGGAGGATCGGAGACCCAGTACTTC. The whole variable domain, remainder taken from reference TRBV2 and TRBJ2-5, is EPEVTQTPSHQVTQMGQEVILRCVPISNHLYFYWYRQILGQKVEFLVSFYNNEISEKSEIFDDQFSVERPDGSNFTLKIRSTKLEDSAMYFCASSELAGGSETQYFGPGTRLLVL.

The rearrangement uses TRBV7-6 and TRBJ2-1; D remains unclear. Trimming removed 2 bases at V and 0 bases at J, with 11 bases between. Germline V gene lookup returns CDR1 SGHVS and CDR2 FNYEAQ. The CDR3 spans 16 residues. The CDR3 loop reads CASSLLGGSSYNEQFF. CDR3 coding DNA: TGTGCCAGCAGCTTATTAGGCGGAAGCTCCTACAATGAGCAGTTCTTC.

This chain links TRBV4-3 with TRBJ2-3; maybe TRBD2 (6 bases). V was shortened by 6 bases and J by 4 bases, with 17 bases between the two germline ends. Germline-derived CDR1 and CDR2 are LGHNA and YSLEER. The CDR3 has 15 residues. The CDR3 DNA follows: TGCGCCAGCAGTCAAATGGCCGGGGAGGCAGATACGCAGTATTTT. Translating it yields CASSQMAGEADTQYF.

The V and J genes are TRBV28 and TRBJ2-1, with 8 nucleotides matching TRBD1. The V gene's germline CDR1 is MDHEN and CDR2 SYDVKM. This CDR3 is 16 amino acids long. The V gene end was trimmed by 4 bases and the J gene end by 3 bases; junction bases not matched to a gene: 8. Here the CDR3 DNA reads TGTGCCAGCAGTTCACTCGCAGGGGGCTTCTACAATGAGCAGTTCTTC. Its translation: CASSSLAGGFYNEQFF.

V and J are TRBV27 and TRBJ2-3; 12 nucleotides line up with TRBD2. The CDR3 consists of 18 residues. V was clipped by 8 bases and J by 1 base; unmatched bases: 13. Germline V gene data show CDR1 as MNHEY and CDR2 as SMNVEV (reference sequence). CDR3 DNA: TGTGCCAGCCGAGTCGGGCTAGCGGGAGGGCCAGGCACAGATACGCAGTATTTT. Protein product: CASRVGLAGGPGTDTQYF.

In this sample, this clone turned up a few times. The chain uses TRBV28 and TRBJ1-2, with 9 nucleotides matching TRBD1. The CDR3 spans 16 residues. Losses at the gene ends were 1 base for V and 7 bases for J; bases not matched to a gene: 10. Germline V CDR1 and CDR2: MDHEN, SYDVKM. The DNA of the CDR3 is TGTGCCAGCAGTTTATCGGGGACAGGGCAAGGATTTGGCTACACCTTC. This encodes CASSLSGTGQGFGYTF.

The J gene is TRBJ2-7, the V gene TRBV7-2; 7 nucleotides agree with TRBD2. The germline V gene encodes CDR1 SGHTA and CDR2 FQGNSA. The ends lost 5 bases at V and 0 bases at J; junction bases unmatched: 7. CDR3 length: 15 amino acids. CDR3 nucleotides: TGTGCCAGCAGCCCTAGCCTAGCGGCCTCCTACGAGCAGTACTTC. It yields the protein CASSPSLAASYEQYF. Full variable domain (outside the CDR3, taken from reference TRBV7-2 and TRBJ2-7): GAGVSQSPSNKVTEKGKDVELRCDPISGHTALYWYRQSLGQGLEFLIYFQGNSAPDKSGLPSDRFSAERTGGSVSTLTIQRTQQEDSAVYLCASSPSLAASYEQYFGPGTRLTVT.

CDR3 nucleotide sequence: TGTGCCAGCAGACCGCAGGGGTACGCCGGGGAGCTGTTTTTT. Translated, it gives CASRPQGYAGELFF. The chain recombines TRBV28 with TRBJ2-2; maybe TRBD1 (6 bases). Germline CDR1 MDHEN, CDR2 SYDVKM. V lost 6 bases to trimming and J lost 6 bases, with 14 bases between them. The CDR3 spans 14 residues. The variable domain in full, completed from reference TRBV28 and TRBJ2-2, reads DVKVTQSSRYLVKRTGEKVFLECVQDMDHENMFWYRQDPGLGLRLIYFSYDVKMKEKGDIPEGYSVSREKKERFSLILESASTNQTSMYLCASRPQGYAGELFFGEGSRLTVL.

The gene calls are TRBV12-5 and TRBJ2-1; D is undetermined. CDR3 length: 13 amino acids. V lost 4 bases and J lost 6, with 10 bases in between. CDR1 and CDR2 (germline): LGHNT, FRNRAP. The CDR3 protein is CASGSNNPNEQFF. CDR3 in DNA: TGTGCTAGTGGTTCCAACAATCCCAATGAGCAGTTCTTC.

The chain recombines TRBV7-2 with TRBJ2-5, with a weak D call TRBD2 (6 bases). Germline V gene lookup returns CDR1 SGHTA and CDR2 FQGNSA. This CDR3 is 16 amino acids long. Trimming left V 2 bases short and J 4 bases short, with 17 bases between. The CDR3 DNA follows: TGTGCCAGCAGCTTAAGAGCGGGTGTGGGGCCAGAGACCCAGTACTTC. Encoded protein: CASSLRAGVGPETQYF.

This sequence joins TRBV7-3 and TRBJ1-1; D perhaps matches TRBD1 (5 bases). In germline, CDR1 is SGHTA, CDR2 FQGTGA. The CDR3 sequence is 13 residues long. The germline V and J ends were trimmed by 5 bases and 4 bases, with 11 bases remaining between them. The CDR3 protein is CASSPDRSTEAFF. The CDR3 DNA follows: TGTGCCAGCAGCCCCGACAGATCCACTGAAGCTTTCTTT.

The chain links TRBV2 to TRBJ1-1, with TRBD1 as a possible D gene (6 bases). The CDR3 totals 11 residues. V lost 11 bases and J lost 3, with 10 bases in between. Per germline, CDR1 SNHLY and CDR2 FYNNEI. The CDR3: CAGGGDTEAFF. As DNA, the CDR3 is TGTGCCGGAGGGGGGGACACTGAAGCTTTCTTT.

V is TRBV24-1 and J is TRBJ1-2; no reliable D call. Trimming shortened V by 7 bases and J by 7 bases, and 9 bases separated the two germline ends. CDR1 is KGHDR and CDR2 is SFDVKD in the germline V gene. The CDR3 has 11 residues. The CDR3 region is CATSNTGGYTF. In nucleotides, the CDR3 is TGTGCCACCAGCAATACTGGTGGCTACACCTTC.

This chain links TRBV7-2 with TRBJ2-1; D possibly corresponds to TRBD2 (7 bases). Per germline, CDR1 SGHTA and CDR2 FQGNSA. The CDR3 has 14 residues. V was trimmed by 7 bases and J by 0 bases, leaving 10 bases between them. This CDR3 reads CASKGGGSYNEQFF. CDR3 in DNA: TGTGCCAGCAAGGGGGGGGGCTCCTACAATGAGCAGTTCTTC.

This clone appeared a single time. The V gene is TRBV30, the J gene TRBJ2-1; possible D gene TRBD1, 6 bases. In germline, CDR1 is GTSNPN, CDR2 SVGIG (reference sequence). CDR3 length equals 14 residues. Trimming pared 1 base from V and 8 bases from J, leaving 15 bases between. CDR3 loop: CAWSAFGRGDEQFF. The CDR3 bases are TGTGCCTGGAGTGCGTTCGGCAGGGGCGATGAGCAGTTCTTC.

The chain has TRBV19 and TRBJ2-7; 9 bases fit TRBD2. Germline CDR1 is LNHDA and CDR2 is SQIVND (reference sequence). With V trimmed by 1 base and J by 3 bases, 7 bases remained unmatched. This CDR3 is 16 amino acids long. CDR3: CASSIGRLADNYEQYF. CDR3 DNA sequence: TGTGCCAGTAGTATAGGTAGACTAGCGGATAACTACGAGCAGTACTTC.

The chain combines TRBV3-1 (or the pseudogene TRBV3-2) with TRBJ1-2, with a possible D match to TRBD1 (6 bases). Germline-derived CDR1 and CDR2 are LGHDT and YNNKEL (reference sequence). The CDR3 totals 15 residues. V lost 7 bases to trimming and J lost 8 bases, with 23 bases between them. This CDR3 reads CASTPERGGGLGYTF. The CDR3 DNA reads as TGTGCCAGCACCCCCGAGAGGGGGGGCGGCTTGGGCTACACCTTC.

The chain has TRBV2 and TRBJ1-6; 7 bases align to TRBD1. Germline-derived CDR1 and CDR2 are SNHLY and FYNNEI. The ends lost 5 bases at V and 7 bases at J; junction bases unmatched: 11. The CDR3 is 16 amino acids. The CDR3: CASSLSMTGWNSPLHF. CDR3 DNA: TGTGCCAGCAGTCTTTCCATGACAGGGTGGAATTCACCCCTCCACTTT.

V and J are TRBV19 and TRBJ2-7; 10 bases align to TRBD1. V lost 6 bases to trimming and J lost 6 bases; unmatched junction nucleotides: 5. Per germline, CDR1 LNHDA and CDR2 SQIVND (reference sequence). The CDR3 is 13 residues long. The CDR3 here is CASSDDRGREQYF. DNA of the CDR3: TGTGCCAGTAGCGACGACAGGGGGCGCGAGCAGTACTTC.

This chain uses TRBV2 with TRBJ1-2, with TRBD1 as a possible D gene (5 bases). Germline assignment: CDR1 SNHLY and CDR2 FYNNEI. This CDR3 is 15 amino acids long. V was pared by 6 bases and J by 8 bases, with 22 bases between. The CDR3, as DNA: TGTGCCAGCAGCGGAGGGTTGGGCACTCGGGGCGGCTACACCTTC. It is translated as CASSGGLGTRGGYTF.